In this sample, the clone carrying this T cell receptor (beta chain) turned up many times. The target antigen is unknown. A single record per CDR3 protein comes from TCRdb applying MiXCR to the 5' RACE reads. The sample gives 130,000 to 150,000 distinct CDR3 sequences, roughly 3.3% of which show up once; roughly 8% is in the top ten. This record belongs to a study of identical twins. Overall study findings and caveats: Beta out-of-frame twin sharing showed a weaker excess. Recombination models fit unrelated individuals' TCR alpha sharing but underestimated twins'.

Trimming cost V 1 base and J 6 bases, with 22 bases left between them. The CDR3 has 18 amino acids. CDR1 is SGHVS and CDR2 is FQNEAQ in the germline V gene. Sequencing input: memory T cells sorted from blood. The chain combines TRBV7-8 with TRBJ2-1; TRBD1 is a possible D gene (5 bases). The clonotype originates from a young man in good health. CDR3 nucleotide sequence: TGTGCCAGCAGCTTAGTATGGCGTGATCAAGGGGTCGGCAATGAGCAGTTCTTC. Amino acids: CASSLVWRDQGVGNEQFF.